The text below deals with one T cell receptor (beta chain). The table came from immunoSEQ multiplex PCR; TCRdb's copy has only in-frame clones and leaves some out. This sample carries 200,000 to 250,000 clones, about 90% of them seen once, and the ten largest clones take roughly 6%. This sample was taken from a study of blood T cell repertoires in COVID-19. V was shortened by 5 bases and J by 0 bases, with 11 bases between the two germline ends. This CDR3 has 14 amino acids. Germline assignment: CDR1 MNHEY and CDR2 SVGEGT. The receptor comes from a woman in her thirties with acute COVID-19. Sequencing was done on a sample of PBMCs or T cells enriched from blood (not recorded which). This chain connects TRBV6-2 or TRBV6-3 to TRBJ2-7; D may be TRBD2 (5 bases). DNA of the CDR3: TGTGCCAGCAGTACCGGCACTAGCTCCTACGAGCAGTACTTC. Residues: CASSTGTSSYEQYF.